Following are 11 T cell receptor beta chains from one sample sequenced in a study of blood T cell repertoires in COVID-19 (dated by TCRdb to 2020 to 2022). Library method: the immunoSEQ multiplex PCR assay. What TCRdb holds here is the immuneACCESS table cut down to in-frame rearrangements. Part of the clones is not present; checked against another copy, under half of the missing clones reflect an unresolved V gene, and the others are unexplained. The sample table records 180,000 or so clones; under 85% of these occur just once. The ten biggest clones cover approximately 1.3% of the sample. Sequencing input: peripheral blood. The receptors derive from a man aged 60-69 years who had recovered from COVID-19.

The rearrangement uses TRBV2 and TRBJ1-5, with D perhaps matching TRBD1 (6 bases). The V end lost 10 bases, the J end lost 3 bases, and 13 bases lay between the germline ends. The CDR3 length is 13 residues. CDR1 is SNHLY and CDR2 is FYNNEI in the germline V gene. The CDR3 region is CATVRDNNQPQHF. CDR3 in DNA: TGTGCCACCGTCCGGGACAACAATCAGCCCCAGCATTTT.

The J gene is TRBJ2-1, the V gene TRBV5-4; 7 nucleotides agree with TRBD2. V lost 0 bases to trimming and J lost 4 bases; unmatched junction nucleotides: 1. The CDR3 loop spans 14 amino acids. Germline-derived CDR1 and CDR2 are SGHNT and YYREEE (reference sequence). The CDR3 sequence is CASSLGTRYNEQFF. CDR3 DNA sequence: TGTGCCAGCAGCTTGGGGACTAGGTACAATGAGCAGTTCTTC.

This sequence joins TRBV6-1 and TRBJ1-1, with TRBD1 matching 8 bases. The germline CDR1 and CDR2 sequences are MNHNS and SASEGT. The CDR3 is made up of 16 amino acids. After removal of 2 bases from V and 6 bases from J, the junction contained 11 bases not matched to a gene. CDR3 region: CASSELSGRGRAEAFF. CDR3 sequence (DNA): TGTGCCAGCAGTGAACTATCGGGCAGGGGGCGAGCTGAAGCTTTCTTT.

The chain employs TRBV19 and TRBJ1-5; 11 bases align to TRBD1. The germline gives CDR1 LNHDA, CDR2 SQIVND (reference sequence). The CDR3 runs 15 residues. V lost 9 bases to trimming and J lost 7 bases; unmatched junction nucleotides: 11. In DNA form, the CDR3 reads TGTGCCAGCCAAGAGGGACAGGGGGTGGTGCAGCCCCAGCATTTT. The encoded protein is CASQEGQGVVQPQHF. The variable domain in full, completed from reference TRBV19 and TRBJ1-5, reads DGGITQSPKYLFRKEGQNVTLSCEQNLNHDAMYWYRQDPGQGLRLIYYSQIVNDFQKGDIAEGYSVSREKKESFPLTVTSAQKNPTAFYLCASQEGQGVVQPQHFGDGTRLSIL.

The V gene is TRBV7-8, the J gene TRBJ1-4; the D gene is possibly TRBD1 (5 bases). Trimming pared 5 bases from V and 6 bases from J, leaving 7 bases between. The CDR3 has 12 residues. Germline CDR1 reads SGHVS; CDR2 reads FQNEAQ. The DNA for the CDR3 is TGTGCCAGCAGCCCAGGGTATGAAAAACTGTTTTTT. Amino acids: CASSPGYEKLFF.

Notes on this clone: One junction end disagrees with the germline gene, perhaps due to a read error. This chain joins TRBV5-4 and TRBJ1-6; tentatively, D is TRBD1 (6 bases). CDR3 size: 15 residues. The germline gives CDR1 SGHNT, CDR2 YYREEE (reference sequence). In DNA form, the CDR3 reads TGTGCCAGCAGCTTGGCAGGCAGGGGTAGGCCACCCCTCTACTTT. Encoded protein: CASSLAGRGRPPLYF.

This clone was seen more than once but under ten times. The sample holds other DNA sequences that translate to the same CDR3. This chain connects TRBV5-4 to TRBJ2-7; weak D call: TRBD1 (5 bases). Per germline, CDR1 SGHNT and CDR2 YYREEE (reference sequence). Trimming cost V 4 bases and J 3 bases, with 8 bases left between them. CDR3 size: 12 residues. The CDR3: CASSRDSYEQYF. The DNA of the CDR3 is TGTGCCAGCAGCCGAGACAGCTACGAGCAGTACTTC.

The chain uses TRBV5-1 and TRBJ1-6; 11 nucleotides align to TRBD1. After removal of 0 bases from V and 5 bases from J, the junction contained 4 bases not matched to a gene. The CDR3 extends over 17 amino acids. The germline CDR1 and CDR2 sequences are SGHRS and YFSETQ. DNA for the CDR3: TGCGCCAGCAGCTTGGAAGGACAGGGGGCCGATAATTCACCCCTCCACTTT. Its translation: CASSLEGQGADNSPLHF.

In this sample, this clone turned up a few times. V gene TRBV5-4 combines with J gene TRBJ1-2; 7 nucleotides agree with TRBD1. The CDR3 sequence is 15 residues long. Germline V CDR1 and CDR2: SGHNT, YYREEE (reference sequence). J gave up 8 bases and V 0 bases, and 10 bases lay outside the gene matches. As DNA, the CDR3 is TGTGCCAGCAGCTTGGATTGGGACAGTCTGGGGGGCTACACCTTC. Translating it yields CASSLDWDSLGGYTF.

J is TRBJ1-2 and V is TRBV11-2; tentatively, D is TRBD1 (6 bases). CDR1 and CDR2 from the germline V gene are SGHAT and FQNNGV. Trimming shortened V by 5 bases and J by 2 bases, and 9 bases separated the two germline ends. CDR3 length: 13 residues. The CDR3 spells CASSNRVNYGYTF. CDR3 DNA: TGTGCCAGCAGCAACAGGGTCAACTATGGCTACACCTTC. Full variable domain (rest looked up from reference TRBV11-2 and TRBJ1-2): EAGVAQSPRYKIIEKRQSVAFWCNPISGHATLYWYQQILGQGPKLLIQFQNNGVVDDSQLPKDRFSAERLKGVDSTLKIQPAKLEDSAVYLCASSNRVNYGYTFGSGTRLTVV.

The V and J genes are TRBV27 and TRBJ2-1; 9 positions agree with TRBD1. Germline V gene data show CDR1 as MNHEY and CDR2 as SMNVEV (reference sequence). Trimming took 0 bases from V and 6 from J; bases not matched to a gene: 9. This CDR3 has 17 amino acids. CDR3 DNA: TGTGCCAGCAGTTTATCCCCGGGGACAGGGTCTGGCAATGAGCAGTTCTTC. This codes for CASSLSPGTGSGNEQFF.